This T cell receptor beta chain was sequenced during a study of T cell repertoires in cytomegalovirus infection. TCRdb redid the calling of the reads with MiXCR, one entry per CDR3 protein. The sample yields 130,000 or so distinct CDR3 sequences, 5% to 6.5% seen once. J was trimmed by 1 base and V by 2 bases; bases with no gene match: 4. The CDR3 contains 16 residues. Per the germline V gene, CDR1 is SGHNT and CDR2 is YYREEE (reference sequence). The chain combines TRBV5-4 with TRBJ2-3; TRBD1 aligns across 10 bases. The source of this sequence is a human donor in good health (CMV status not recorded). Some clones in this sample may be carry-over from other donors' samples. The sample was PBMCs. Written as DNA, the CDR3 is TGTGCCAGCAGCTTCCGGACAGGGGGAGGCACAGATACGCAGTATTTT. This codes for CASSFRTGGGTDTQYF.